This T cell receptor (beta chain) was sequenced in a study of T cells expressing NK-cell markers. Study-wide results and limits: No clear determination of HCMV specificity was made for expanded NKG2C+ T cell clones.

On this clonotype: No antigen is known for it.

UMIs were included in TCR beta cDNA generated by 5'RACE template switching. TCRdb reprocessed the 5' RACE reads and reports one entry per CDR3 protein, with no DNA. This repertoire comprises some 460,000 distinct CDR3 sequences; its ten largest clones make up 1.4%. The sample comprised blood T cells: a sorted CD56 or NKG2C T cell subset, CD4+ or CD8+ T cells, or bulk PBMC T cells (not recorded which). The sequence derives from a woman in her 50s in good health.

CDR3 in amino acids: CASSRGLAGGSTDTQYF. The chain combines TRBV5-1 with TRBJ2-3; the D gene TCRdb calls, TRBD2, cannot be checked with no DNA. Germline CDR1 and CDR2: SGHRS and YFSETQ. This CDR3 comprises 17 residues.